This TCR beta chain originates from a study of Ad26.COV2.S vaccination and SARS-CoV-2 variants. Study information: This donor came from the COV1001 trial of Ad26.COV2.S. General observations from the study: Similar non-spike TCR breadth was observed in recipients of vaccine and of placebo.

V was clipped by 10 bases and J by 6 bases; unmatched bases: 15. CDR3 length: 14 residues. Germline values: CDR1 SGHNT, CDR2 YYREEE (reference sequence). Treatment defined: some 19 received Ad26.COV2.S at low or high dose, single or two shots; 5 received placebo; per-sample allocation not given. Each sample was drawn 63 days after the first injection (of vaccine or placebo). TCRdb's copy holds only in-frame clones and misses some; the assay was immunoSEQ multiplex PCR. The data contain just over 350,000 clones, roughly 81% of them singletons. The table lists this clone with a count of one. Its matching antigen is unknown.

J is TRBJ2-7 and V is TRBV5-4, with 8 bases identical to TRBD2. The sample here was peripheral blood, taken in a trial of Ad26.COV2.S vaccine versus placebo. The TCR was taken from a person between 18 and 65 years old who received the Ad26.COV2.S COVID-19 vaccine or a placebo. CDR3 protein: CAFAWPGGRGEQYF. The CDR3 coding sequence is TGTGCCTTCGCCTGGCCGGGGGGGCGCGGCGAGCAGTACTTC.